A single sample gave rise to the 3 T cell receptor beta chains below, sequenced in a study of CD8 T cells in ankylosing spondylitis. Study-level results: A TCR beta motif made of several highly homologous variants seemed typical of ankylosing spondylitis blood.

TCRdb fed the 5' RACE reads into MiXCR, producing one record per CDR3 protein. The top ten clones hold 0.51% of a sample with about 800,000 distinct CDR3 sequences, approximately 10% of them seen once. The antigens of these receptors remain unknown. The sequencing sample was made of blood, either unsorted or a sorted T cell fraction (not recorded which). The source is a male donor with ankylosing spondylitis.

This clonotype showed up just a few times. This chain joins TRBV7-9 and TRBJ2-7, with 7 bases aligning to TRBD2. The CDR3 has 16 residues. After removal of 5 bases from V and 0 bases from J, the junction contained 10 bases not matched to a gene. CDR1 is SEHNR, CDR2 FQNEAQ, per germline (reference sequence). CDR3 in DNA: TGTGCCAGCAGCCGAGGGAGGGGTTCCCTCTCCTACGAGCAGTACTTC. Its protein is CASSRGRGSLSYEQYF.

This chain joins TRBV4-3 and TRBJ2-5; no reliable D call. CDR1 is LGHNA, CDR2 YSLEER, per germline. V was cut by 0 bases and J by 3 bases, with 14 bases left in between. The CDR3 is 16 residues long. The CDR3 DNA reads TGCGCCAGCAGCCAAGATCGGCGGAGACCCGAAGAGACCCAGTACTTC. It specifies CASSQDRRRPEETQYF.

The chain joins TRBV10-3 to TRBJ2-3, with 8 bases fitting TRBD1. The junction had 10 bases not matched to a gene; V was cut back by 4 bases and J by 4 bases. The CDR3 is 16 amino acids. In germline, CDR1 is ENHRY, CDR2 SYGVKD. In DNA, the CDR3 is TGTGCCATCAGTGGCTCAGGGGGCCTTGGCTCAGATACGCAGTATTTT. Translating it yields CAISGSGGLGSDTQYF.